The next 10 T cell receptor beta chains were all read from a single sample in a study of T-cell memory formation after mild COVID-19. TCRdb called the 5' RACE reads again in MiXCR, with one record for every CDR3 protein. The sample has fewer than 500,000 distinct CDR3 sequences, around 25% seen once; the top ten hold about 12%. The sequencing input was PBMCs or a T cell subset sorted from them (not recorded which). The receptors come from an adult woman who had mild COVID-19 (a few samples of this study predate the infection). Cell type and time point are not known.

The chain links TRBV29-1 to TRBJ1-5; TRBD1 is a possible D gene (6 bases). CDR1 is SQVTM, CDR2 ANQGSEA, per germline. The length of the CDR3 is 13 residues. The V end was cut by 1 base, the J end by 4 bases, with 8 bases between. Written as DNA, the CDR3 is TGCAGCGTTGAAGGGGGGCCAAATCAGCCCCAGCATTTT. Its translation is CSVEGGPNQPQHF.

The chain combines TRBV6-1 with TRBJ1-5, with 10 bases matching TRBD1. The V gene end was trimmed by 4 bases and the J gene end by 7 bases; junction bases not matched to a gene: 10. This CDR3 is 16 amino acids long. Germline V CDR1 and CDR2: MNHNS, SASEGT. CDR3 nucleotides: TGTGCCAGCAGTGTGGGGGGACAGGGGCTAGGGCAGCCCCAGCATTTT. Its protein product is CASSVGGQGLGQPQHF.

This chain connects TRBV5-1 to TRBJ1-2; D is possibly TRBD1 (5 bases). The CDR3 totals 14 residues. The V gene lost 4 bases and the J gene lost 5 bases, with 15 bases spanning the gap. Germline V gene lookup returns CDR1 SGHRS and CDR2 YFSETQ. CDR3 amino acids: CASSPDGGDYGYTF. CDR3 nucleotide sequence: TGCGCCAGCAGCCCGGATGGGGGGGATTATGGCTACACCTTC.

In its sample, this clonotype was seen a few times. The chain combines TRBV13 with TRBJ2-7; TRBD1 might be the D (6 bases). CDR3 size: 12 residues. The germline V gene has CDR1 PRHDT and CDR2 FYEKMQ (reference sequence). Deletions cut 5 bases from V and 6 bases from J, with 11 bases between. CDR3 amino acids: CASSHGTSEQYF. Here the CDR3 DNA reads TGTGCCAGCAGCCACGGGACAAGCGAGCAGTACTTC.

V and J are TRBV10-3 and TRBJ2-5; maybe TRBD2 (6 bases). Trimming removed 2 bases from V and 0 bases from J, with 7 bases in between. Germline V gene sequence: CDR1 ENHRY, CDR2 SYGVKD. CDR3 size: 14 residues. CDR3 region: CAISEGGYQETQYF. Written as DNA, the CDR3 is TGTGCCATCAGTGAGGGGGGGTACCAAGAGACCCAGTACTTC.

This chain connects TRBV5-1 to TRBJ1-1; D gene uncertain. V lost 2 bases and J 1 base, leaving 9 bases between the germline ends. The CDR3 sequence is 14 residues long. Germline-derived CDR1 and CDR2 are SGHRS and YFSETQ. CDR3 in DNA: TGCGCCAGCAGCTTTCAGACGGGGAACACTGAAGCTTTCTTT. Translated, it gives CASSFQTGNTEAFF.

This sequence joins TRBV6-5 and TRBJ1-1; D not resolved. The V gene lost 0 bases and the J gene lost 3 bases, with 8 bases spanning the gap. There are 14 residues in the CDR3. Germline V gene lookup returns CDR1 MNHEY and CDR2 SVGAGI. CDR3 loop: CASSYSGRDTEAFF. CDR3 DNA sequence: TGTGCCAGCAGTTACTCCGGGAGGGACACTGAAGCTTTCTTT.

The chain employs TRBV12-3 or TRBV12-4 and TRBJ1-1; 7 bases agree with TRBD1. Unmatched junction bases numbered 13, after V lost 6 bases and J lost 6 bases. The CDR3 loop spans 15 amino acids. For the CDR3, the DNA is TGTGCCAGCAGACCCAAGACAGGGAGATATGCTGAAGCTTTCTTT. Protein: CASRPKTGRYAEAFF.

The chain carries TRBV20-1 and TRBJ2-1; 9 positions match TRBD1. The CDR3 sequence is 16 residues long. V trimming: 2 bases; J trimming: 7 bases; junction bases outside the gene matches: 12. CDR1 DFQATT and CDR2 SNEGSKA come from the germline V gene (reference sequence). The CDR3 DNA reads TGCAGTGCTAGACCATCGGACAGGGGAATTGGAAATGAGCAGTTCTTC. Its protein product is CSARPSDRGIGNEQFF.

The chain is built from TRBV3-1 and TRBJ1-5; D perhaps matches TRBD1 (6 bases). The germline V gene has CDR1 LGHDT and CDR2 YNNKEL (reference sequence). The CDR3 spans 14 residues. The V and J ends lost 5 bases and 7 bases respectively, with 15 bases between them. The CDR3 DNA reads TGTGCCAGCAGCAGGGGGGGGAAAGAGCAGCCCCAGCATTTT. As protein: CASSRGGKEQPQHF.